This T cell receptor (beta chain) was retrieved from a study of shared clonotypes between healthy human individuals (dated by TCRdb to 2020 to 2021). Regarding the research as a whole: A few men and a couple of women, aged 18 to 49 years, made up the cohort. For each donor, CD4 naive and CD4 memory were each given three plates, CD8 naive was given two plates, and CD8 memory was given one plate. To estimate repertoire size and how much clonotype sharing occurs between individuals, the study deeply sequenced the blood TCR repertoires of roughly 5 healthy adults. Different laboratories and diverse techniques were used to prepare libraries and sequence TCR repertoires, to increase sequencing depth and limit assay-specific biases. Leukapheresis yielded between about 0.8 and 8.9 billion PBMCs per donor.

Inclusive of the bounding cysteine and phenylalanine, the CDR3 is 14 residues long. This entry keeps only the CDR3 DNA: 42 bases, framed from base 1. From a lookup of the germline V gene, CDR1 and CDR2 are SGHTA and FQGNSA. Germline trimming amounts to 0 bases on V and 4 bases on J, with 3 as the count of junction bases outside the gene matches. TCR CDR3 regions were amplified from genomic DNA by multiplex PCR using the deep immunoSEQ assay. Extracted genomic DNA from each cell subset was distributed evenly across all wells of several immunoSEQ 96-well plates, and each plate was treated as a replicate. For sorted subsets, roughly 200 ng genomic DNA, equal to tens of thousands of T cell genomes, was loaded into each replicate PCR. The purified libraries were quantified using a Qubit 3.0 fluorometer, sized with a Bioanalyzer 2100, and then quantified again using the KAPA Library Quantification kit. A separate single-read 150-cycle Illumina NextSeq 550 flow cell was used to sequence each immunoSEQ 96-well plate. The original methods were these. Because the immunoSEQ output held only junctional sequences and lacked quality scores, the filtering could not match the filtering applied to full-length reads. To assign V/J genes and CDR3, sequences were annotated against IMGT germline references using PyIR, a Python wrapper for IgBLAST v1.9. Reads with weak V/J assignments (E-value above 1e-6), missing CDR3, stop codons, out-of-frame junctions, or ambiguous translated residues were removed. A V3J clonotype was defined by an identical inferred V gene, J gene, and CDR3 amino acid sequence. The percentage overlap between two repertoires was calculated by dividing the number of shared unique clonotypes by the size of the smaller repertoire. Three approaches were used to assess repertoire richness: RTK rarefaction, the Chao1 estimator, and Recon v2.1 estimates of unobserved clonotypes. OLGA was used to compute generation probabilities for all TCRbeta clonotypes that the gDNA method yielded from a handful of donors. The table was pulled from immuneACCESS by TCRdb, which kept in-frame rearrangements only. Such tables lose some clones; where checked, under half of the loss comes from unresolved V genes, and the rest has no known cause. V and J calls and clone size are those listed in that table; D and trimming were worked out from the DNA. The sample records roughly 2,000,000 clones, approximately 94% of which are singletons. 1.2% of the sample rests with the top ten.

General findings and caveats noted by the study authors: Sampling was limited to blood, and TCR repertoires in tissue likely differ from TCR repertoires in blood. Approximately 5% of naive CD4, roughly 3.5% of naive CD8, around 2.3% of memory CD4, and 0.4% of memory CD8 clonotypes were shared across a few donors. Higher generation probabilities were observed for clonotypes shared by all four sorted-subset donors than for non-shared clonotypes. Based on pairwise subsampling, the degree of clonotype sharing among donors was expected to be affected by sequencing depth. Even with the large sequencing depth, rarefaction of the sorted-subset datasets indicated that sequencing was incomplete. Because the study included a small number of donors, the genetic and exposure-history diversity represented was limited. Estimated clonotype richness was generally larger for naive than for memory subsets.

CD8 naive samples were CD45RO-negative cells positively selected for CCR7, giving a CD45RA+CCR7+ population that excluded TemRA cells. Donors were healthy HIV-negative adults with no recently reported acute infections or vaccinations. Only Caucasian adults living in Nashville, Tennessee, USA were represented among the donors. Blood was collected by leukapheresis, and PBMCs were isolated by Ficoll-Histopaque density gradient centrifugation and then cryopreserved in liquid nitrogen vapor phase. Analytical flow cytometry was used to check the purity and quantity of each magnetically sorted T cell population. Genomic DNA was isolated from each sorted fraction and quantified by UV absorbance on a Nanodrop 2000c. Comment on this clone: This receptor's antigen is unknown. Base qualities are not at hand, and no much larger clone is one base apart. Other nucleotide sequences in the sample specify the same CDR3.

The origin of this receptor is a man younger than 35 in good health. Recombination connected TRBV7-2 to TRBJ2-7; 7 bases in between match TRBD2. The sequenced material came from naive CD8+ T cells sorted from blood. The sample's cell subset or site label, decoded: CD45RA+CCR7+. At the DNA level, the sequence is TGTGCCAGCAGCTTAGCGGGAGGGGCGTACGAGCAGTACTTC. Translated, it gives CASSLAGGAYEQYF.